These 30 T cell receptor beta chains were all obtained from the same sample, sequenced in a study of response to subunit inactivated influenza vaccine. TCRdb redid the calling of the RT-PCR reads with MiXCR, one entry per CDR3 protein. The sample yields some 800,000 distinct CDR3 sequences, about 20% seen once. Here the sequenced sample was PBMCs from blood, taken 4 to 6 days after vaccination. These receptors were collected from a man aged 50-59 years who received an inactivated influenza vaccine.

V gene TRBV28 combines with J gene TRBJ1-2; TRBD1 matches 12 bases. V dropped 8 bases and J dropped 3; count of bases not matched to a gene: 10. CDR1 is MDHEN, CDR2 SYDVKM, per germline. The CDR3 is 16 residues long. This CDR3 reads CASEGGTGGRHYGYTF. CDR3 in DNA: TGTGCCAGCGAAGGAGGGACAGGGGGCAGGCACTATGGCTACACCTTC.

The J gene is TRBJ2-1, the V gene TRBV5-1, with 12 bases matching TRBD2. After removal of 2 bases from V and 0 bases from J, the junction contained 6 bases not matched to a gene. This CDR3 has 18 amino acids. CDR1 is SGHRS, CDR2 YFSETQ, per germline. CDR3 sequence reads: CASSLRTSGTSSYNEQFF. DNA of the CDR3: TGCGCCAGCAGCTTACGGACTAGCGGGACGAGCTCCTACAATGAGCAGTTCTTC.

This clonotype was found a few times. In DNA, the CDR3 is TGTGCCAGCGGTGTTGGCGGAATCAATCAGCCCCAGCATTTT. This codes for CASGVGGINQPQHF. The V call is TRBV6-2 or TRBV6-3, the J call TRBJ1-5; D remains unclear. Germline V gene sequence: CDR1 MNHEY, CDR2 SVGEGT. CDR3 length: 14 amino acids. Trimming left V 8 bases short and J 3 bases short, with 14 bases between.

Only a few counts were recorded for this clonotype. The chain recombines TRBV27 with TRBJ2-1; 9 bases match TRBD1. The ends lost 7 bases at V and 7 bases at J; junction bases unmatched: 11. Germline V gene sequence: CDR1 MNHEY, CDR2 SMNVEV (reference sequence). The CDR3 contains 15 residues. The CDR3 DNA follows: TGTGCCAGCACCTCCGGGACAGGGACAAGGAATGAGCAGTTCTTC. Translating gives CASTSGTGTRNEQFF.

Only a few counts were recorded for this clonotype. V is TRBV5-8 and J is TRBJ1-2; maybe TRBD1 (6 bases). The germline V gene encodes CDR1 SGHTS and CDR2 YDEGEE. The CDR3 runs 14 residues. V lost 0 bases, J lost 3 bases, and 9 bases lay in between. The CDR3 bases are TGTGCCAGCAGCTTGGGCAGGGGCGACTATGGCTACACCTTC. Translating gives CASSLGRGDYGYTF.

This clonotype was seen a handful of times. The V gene is TRBV5-6, the J gene TRBJ2-5, with 10 bases that match TRBD2. The V segment lost 1 base and the J segment 1 base; nucleotides outside the gene matches: 1. The CDR3 contains 15 residues. Germline V gene sequence: CDR1 SGHDT, CDR2 YYEEEE. Here the CDR3 reads CASSLPSGSQETQYF. DNA of the CDR3: TGTGCCAGCAGCTTGCCTAGCGGGAGCCAAGAGACCCAGTACTTC.

V gene TRBV3-1 combines with J gene TRBJ2-3; D might be TRBD1 (6 bases). Trimming removed 10 bases at V and 2 bases at J, with 16 bases between. There are 14 residues in the CDR3. Germline lookup yields CDR1 LGHDT and CDR2 YNNKEL (reference sequence). CDR3 in amino acids: CATSRGPYTDTQYF. The CDR3 nucleotides read TGTGCCACTTCCAGGGGCCCTTACACAGATACGCAGTATTTT.

The J gene is TRBJ2-3, the V gene TRBV25-1, with unresolved D. Trimming took off 9 bases at V and 1 base at J, with 8 bases between the two ends. CDR1 and CDR2 (germline): MGHDK, SYGVNS. This CDR3 is built from 12 residues. DNA for the CDR3: TGTGCCAGTGGGTTCGGCACAGATACGCAGTATTTT. Translation gives CASGFGTDTQYF.

The V and J genes are TRBV10-2 and TRBJ2-5; D is unclear. This CDR3 has 14 residues. The V end was cut by 3 bases, the J end by 1 base, with 9 bases between. The germline V gene encodes CDR1 WSHSY and CDR2 SAAADI. The CDR3 DNA reads TGCGCCAGCAGTGACGTTGGGCTCCAAGAGACCCAGTACTTC. The encoded protein is CASSDVGLQETQYF.

This clonotype was observed a handful of times. This rearrangement joins TRBV7-2 to TRBJ2-5, with TRBD2 matching over 7 bases. The CDR3 is 17 residues long. With V trimmed by 0 bases and J by 4 bases, 11 bases remained unmatched. The germline V gene encodes CDR1 SGHTA and CDR2 FQGNSA. CDR3 nucleotides: TGTGCCAGCAGCTTAGCGTTTCTAGCGCAGCGGGGAGAGACCCAGTACTTC. This sequence encodes CASSLAFLAQRGETQYF.

V usage is TRBV7-8 and J usage is TRBJ2-1; 7 bases are a match to TRBD2. CDR1 and CDR2 (germline): SGHVS, FQNEAQ. The CDR3 sequence is 15 residues long. The J segment lost 0 bases and the V segment lost 4 bases, leaving 3 bases of the junction unmatched. CDR3 sequence: CASSSAGVSYNEQFF. CDR3 coding DNA: TGTGCCAGCAGCTCGGCGGGGGTCTCCTACAATGAGCAGTTCTTC.

This clonotype was counted a few times. The rearrangement uses TRBV7-8 and TRBJ2-1; no firm D call. CDR1 is SGHVS and CDR2 is FQNEAQ in the germline V gene. CDR3 length: 15 amino acids. V was clipped by 1 base and J by 6 bases, with 13 bases between them. The CDR3: CASSLGSYSFNEQFF. CDR3 DNA: TGTGCCAGCAGCTTAGGCTCTTATTCGTTCAATGAGCAGTTCTTC.

The chain uses TRBV11-1 and TRBJ2-1, with TRBD2 identical over 8 bases. The CDR3 loop spans 21 amino acids. V shed 2 bases and J 0 bases; nucleotides not matched to a gene: 18. Germline V gene sequence: CDR1 SGHAT, CDR2 FQDESV (reference sequence). The CDR3 region is CASSLPFFRAGDRPSYNEQFF. CDR3 nucleotides: TGTGCCAGCAGCTTACCCTTCTTTCGAGCGGGGGACCGCCCCTCCTACAATGAGCAGTTCTTC.

This clonotype came up many times. V is TRBV6-5 and J is TRBJ2-5; 11 nucleotides match TRBD2. This CDR3 region has 14 residues. With V trimmed by 2 bases and J by 4 bases, 0 bases remained unmatched. CDR1 and CDR2 from the germline V gene are MNHEY and SVGAGI. The CDR3 DNA is TGTGCCAGCAGTTACGGACTAGCGGGAGAGACCCAGTACTTC. It codes for CASSYGLAGETQYF.

This clonotype came up a few times. The V gene is TRBV7-9, the J gene TRBJ2-1; the match to TRBD1 covers 10 bases. Per germline, CDR1 SEHNR and CDR2 FQNEAQ (reference sequence). V lost 5 bases and J lost 4; bases outside the gene matches: 8. The CDR3 sequence is 16 residues long. The CDR3 sequence: CASSPPTGGEYNEQFF. CDR3 nucleotides: TGTGCCAGCAGCCCACCGACAGGGGGCGAATACAATGAGCAGTTCTTC.

This chain uses TRBV7-2 with TRBJ1-1; unclear D gene. Trimming took 4 bases from V and 6 from J, leaving 15 bases between them. The CDR3 contains 14 residues. Germline CDR1 SGHTA, CDR2 FQGNSA. The CDR3 coding sequence is TGTGCCAGCAGCTCCAGCGCGACACAGTCTGAAGCTTTCTTT. The encoded protein is CASSSSATQSEAFF. Together with reference TRBV7-2 and TRBJ1-1, the CDR3 gives the full variable domain: GAGVSQSPSNKVTEKGKDVELRCDPISGHTALYWYRQSLGQGLEFLIYFQGNSAPDKSGLPSDRFSAERTGGSVSTLTIQRTQQEDSAVYLCASSSSATQSEAFFGQGTRLTVV.

This clonotype turned up a few times. The V gene is TRBV7-9, the J gene TRBJ1-5; D may be TRBD1 (6 bases). Trimming shortened V by 2 bases and J by 7 bases, and 9 bases separated the two germline ends. The CDR3 extends over 13 amino acids. Germline loops: CDR1 SEHNR, CDR2 FQNEAQ (reference sequence). As DNA, the CDR3 is TGTGCCAGCAGCTTAACAGGGACCCAGCCCCAGCATTTT. Amino acids: CASSLTGTQPQHF.

This CDR3 reads CSARDRPTRGEQFF. The CDR3 coding sequence is TGCAGTGCTAGAGATCGGCCCACGAGGGGAGAGCAGTTCTTC. The rearrangement links TRBV20-1 to TRBJ2-1; D may match TRBD1 or TRBD2 (5 bases each). Germline-derived CDR1 and CDR2 are DFQATT and SNEGSKA (reference sequence). The length of the CDR3 is 14 residues. V lost 0 bases, J lost 10 bases, and 16 bases lay in between.

V and J are TRBV7-9 and TRBJ1-6, with 9 bases that match TRBD1. This CDR3 comprises 14 residues. From germline, CDR1 is SEHNR and CDR2 FQNEAQ (reference sequence). With 3 bases clipped from V and 10 bases from J, the junction kept 4 bases outside the gene matches. The CDR3 region is CASSFGDRASPLHF. The DNA for the CDR3 is TGTGCCAGCAGCTTCGGGGACAGGGCCTCACCCCTCCACTTT.

Ten or more counts support this clonotype. V is TRBV2 and J is TRBJ2-3; 9 bases are a match to TRBD1. The CDR3 has 14 amino acids. In germline, CDR1 is SNHLY, CDR2 FYNNEI. The J segment lost 4 bases and the V segment lost 6 bases, leaving 5 bases of the junction unmatched. The CDR3 coding sequence is TGTGCCAGCAGCCCCGGGACAGGGTCAGATACGCAGTATTTT. Its protein product is CASSPGTGSDTQYF.

The chain uses TRBV12-3 or TRBV12-4 and TRBJ2-7; no definite D call. V was trimmed by 6 bases and J by 3 bases, leaving 12 bases between them. The length of the CDR3 is 13 residues. CDR3 sequence: CASSPEGIYEQYF. For the CDR3, the DNA is TGTGCCAGCAGCCCCGAAGGGATCTACGAGCAGTACTTC.

In its sample, this clonotype was seen a few times. The chain joins TRBV6-1 to TRBJ1-5; D is undetermined. The CDR3 covers 15 residues. Trimming cost V 5 bases and J 0 bases, with 11 bases left between them. Germline CDR1 MNHNS, CDR2 SASEGT. The CDR3 protein is CASSLSVLSNQPQHF. CDR3 in DNA: TGTGCCAGCAGTCTGTCCGTCCTTAGCAATCAGCCCCAGCATTTT.

Only a few counts were recorded for this clonotype. This chain joins TRBV2 and TRBJ1-2; TRBD1 aligns across 9 bases. Germline V lookup: CDR1 SNHLY, CDR2 FYNNEI. V shed 5 bases, J shed 4 bases, and the junction held 5 bases outside the gene matches. The CDR3 length is 14 residues. CDR3 DNA sequence: TGTGCCAGCAGTCGGGACAGGGCGAGCTATGGCTACACCTTC. Amino acids: CASSRDRASYGYTF.

This clonotype was recorded once. CDR3 protein: CASTPVGGEHSEQYF. Here the CDR3 DNA reads TGTGCCAGCACCCCGGTGGGGGGGGAACACTCCGAGCAGTACTTC. The V call is TRBV28, the J call TRBJ2-7; 7 nucleotides agree with TRBD2. The ends lost 7 bases at V and 6 bases at J; junction bases unmatched: 15. Germline CDR1 MDHEN, CDR2 SYDVKM. This CDR3 contains 15 residues. Drawing the rest from reference TRBV28 and TRBJ2-7, the complete variable domain is DVKVTQSSRYLVKRTGEKVFLECVQDMDHENMFWYRQDPGLGLRLIYFSYDVKMKEKGDIPEGYSVSREKKERFSLILESASTNQTSMYLCASTPVGGEHSEQYFGPGTRLTVT.

This clonotype occurred a few times. V gene TRBV12-3 or TRBV12-4 combines with J gene TRBJ1-5, with D possibly matching TRBD1 (5 bases). The CDR3 is 15 residues long. The V end lost 6 bases, the J end lost 2 bases, and 14 bases lay between the germline ends. The CDR3: CASRMGRGGNQPQHF. DNA of the CDR3: TGTGCCAGCAGGATGGGGAGGGGAGGCAATCAGCCCCAGCATTTT.

Details on this clonotype: Since the CDR3 does not end with the conserved phenylalanine or tryptophan, this likely comes from a read error. The gene calls are TRBV12-3 or TRBV12-4 and TRBJ1-5; TRBD1 might be the D (5 bases). This CDR3 comprises 13 residues. V was cut by 6 bases and J by 4 bases, with 10 bases left in between. CDR3 coding DNA: TGTGCCAGCAGCCCCGAGGGGAATCAGCCCCAGCATTTA. Translation gives CASSPEGNQPQHL.

The J gene is TRBJ2-2, the V gene TRBV6-2 or TRBV6-3; TRBD1 matches at 8 bases. Germline loops: CDR1 MNHEY, CDR2 SVGEGT. This CDR3 comprises 14 residues. V trimming: 6 bases; J trimming: 5 bases; junction bases outside the gene matches: 5. The CDR3 loop is CASRSTGETGELFF. In DNA form, the CDR3 reads TGTGCCAGCAGGTCGACAGGGGAAACCGGGGAGCTGTTTTTT.

This chain connects TRBV7-2 to TRBJ2-3; 10 nucleotides agree with TRBD1. The trim removed 3 bases at V and 4 bases at J, leaving 1 base unmatched. The CDR3 has 14 residues. Per germline, CDR1 SGHTA and CDR2 FQGNSA. The CDR3 protein is CASSFGQGADTQYF. Here the CDR3 DNA reads TGTGCCAGCAGCTTTGGACAGGGGGCAGATACGCAGTATTTT.

This clonotype was picked up a small number of times. V is TRBV6-1 and J is TRBJ1-1; D remains unclear. CDR1 MNHNS and CDR2 SASEGT come from the germline V gene. The CDR3 is 13 residues long. Trimming shortened V by 3 bases and J by 1 base, and 6 bases separated the two germline ends. The chain's CDR3 is CASSDKGNTEAFF. In nucleotides, the CDR3 is TGTGCCAGCAGTGATAAGGGGAACACTGAAGCTTTCTTT.

The chain couples TRBV5-4 to TRBJ2-3; 13 bases align to TRBD2. CDR1 SGHNT and CDR2 YYREEE come from the germline V gene (reference sequence). V gave up 4 bases and J gave up 4 bases; unmatched junction bases: 9. The CDR3 covers 17 residues. DNA of the CDR3: TGTGCCAGCAGCGCCCCACGACTAGCGGGAGGACCAGATACGCAGTATTTT. This gives the protein CASSAPRLAGGPDTQYF.